This passage covers 27 T cell receptor beta chains from one sample sequenced in a study of T cell therapy after organ transplantation. Which antigens these TCRs recognize remains unknown. Indicated time point: 4-8 weeks after completion of therapy. This table comes from immunoSEQ multiplex PCR, and its TCRdb copy is limited to in-frame clones, with some not included. The sample lists 15,000 to 20,000 clones; approximately 85% were seen once. Sequenced material: CD8+ T cells from blood, taken after autologous CMV-specific T cell therapy. The receptors were gathered from a human patient who had received a solid organ transplant and had CMV disease. The graft donor may have given rise to some T cells.

This sequence joins TRBV9 and TRBJ1-2, with TRBD1 identical over 7 bases. Germline CDR1 and CDR2: SGDLS and YYNGEE. The CDR3 is 18 amino acids. The V and J ends lost 3 bases and 0 bases, in that order; junction bases with no gene match: 14. CDR3 sequence reads: CASSAGLRTGESNYGYTF. The CDR3 DNA is TGTGCCAGCAGCGCAGGTCTACGGACAGGAGAATCTAACTATGGCTACACCTTC.

The chain combines TRBV4-3 with TRBJ2-3, with 9 bases aligning to TRBD2. V gave up 0 bases and J gave up 5 bases; unmatched junction bases: 6. Germline assignment: CDR1 LGHNA and CDR2 YSLEER. This CDR3 is built from 16 residues. The CDR3 coding sequence is TGCGCCAGCAGCCAAGAGTTCGGCGGGGGGGGAGATACGCAGTATTTT. This translates into CASSQEFGGGGDTQYF.

The chain couples TRBV15 to TRBJ2-7; 9 nucleotides align to TRBD1. The ends lost 5 bases at V and 2 bases at J; junction bases unmatched: 4. This CDR3 has 14 amino acids. The germline gives CDR1 LNHNV, CDR2 YYDKDF (reference sequence). CDR3 DNA: TGTGCCACCAGCCATCGGACAGGGGCCTACGAGCAGTACTTC. Amino acid sequence: CATSHRTGAYEQYF.

This sequence joins TRBV6-5 and TRBJ1-6; 7 bases fit TRBD1. CDR3 size: 14 residues. The J segment lost 6 bases and the V segment lost 7 bases, leaving 6 bases of the junction unmatched. CDR1 is MNHEY, CDR2 SVGAGI, per germline. CDR3 DNA sequence: TGTGCCAGCACCCCGGGACAGTTTAATTCACCCCTCCACTTT. Protein sequence: CASTPGQFNSPLHF.

The chain joins TRBV7-9 to TRBJ2-3; TRBD1 aligns across 7 bases. The CDR3 sequence is 13 residues long. Germline CDR1 SEHNR, CDR2 FQNEAQ (reference sequence). Trimming removed 4 bases from V and 4 bases from J; junction bases left unmatched: 2. In nucleotides, the CDR3 is TGTGCCAGCAGCTCCGGACAGGCAGATACGCAGTATTTT. Its translation: CASSSGQADTQYF.

The chain recombines TRBV9 with TRBJ1-1, with D possibly TRBD1 on 5 matching bases. The V end was cut by 3 bases, the J end by 4 bases, with 13 bases between. Germline CDR1 is SGDLS and CDR2 is YYNGEE. The CDR3 contains 14 residues. Here the CDR3 reads CASSDLSRGTEAFF. Here the CDR3 DNA reads TGTGCCAGCAGCGACTTATCTAGGGGCACTGAAGCTTTCTTT. Full variable domain (outside the CDR3, taken from reference TRBV9 and TRBJ1-1): DSGVTQTPKHLITATGQRVTLRCSPRSGDLSVYWYQQSLDQGLQFLIQYYNGEERAKGNILERFSAQQFPDLHSELNLSSLELGDSALYFCASSDLSRGTEAFFGQGTRLTVV.

The chain combines TRBV5-1 with TRBJ2-1; D is possibly TRBD2 (5 bases). The CDR3 is made up of 15 amino acids. V lost 0 bases and J 5 bases, leaving 12 bases between the germline ends. Germline-derived CDR1 and CDR2 are SGHRS and YFSETQ. CDR3 bases: TGCGCCAGCAGCTTGGACCCCGTGGGAGACAATGAGCAGTTCTTC. It codes for CASSLDPVGDNEQFF. Full variable domain (missing parts from reference TRBV5-1 and TRBJ2-1): KAGVTQTPRYLIKTRGQQVTLSCSPISGHRSVSWYQQTPGQGLQFLFEYFSETQRNKGNFPGRFSGRQFSNSRSEMNVSTLELGDSALYLCASSLDPVGDNEQFFGPGTRLTVL.

This clone was seen a single time. V usage is TRBV5-4 and J usage is TRBJ2-7; 10 positions agree with TRBD1. V lost 4 bases, J lost 2 bases, and 9 bases stayed unmatched. The CDR3 sequence is 16 residues long. In germline, CDR1 is SGHNT, CDR2 YYREEE (reference sequence). DNA of the CDR3: TGTGCCAGCAGCGCTACCGGGACAGGGGATCCCTACGAGCAGTACTTC. Protein product: CASSATGTGDPYEQYF.

Here the CDR3 reads CASSLGSGSQFDEQYF. In DNA, the CDR3 is TGCGCCAGCAGCTTGGGGTCTGGGTCGCAATTCGACGAGCAGTACTTC. The genes are TRBV5-1 and TRBJ2-7; D not resolved. Deletions cut 0 bases from V and 5 bases from J, with 18 bases between. Germline CDR1 is SGHRS and CDR2 is YFSETQ. The CDR3 sequence is 16 residues long.

This clone counts as large. This chain joins TRBV10-1 and TRBJ1-3; D remains ambiguous. This CDR3 contains 18 residues. Germline lookup yields CDR1 WNHNN and CDR2 SYGVQD (reference sequence). Trimming pared 0 bases from V and 9 bases from J, leaving 24 bases between. The CDR3 region is CASSESKGRYQRNTTIYF. CDR3 bases: TGCGCCAGCAGTGAGTCGAAAGGCCGCTATCAAAGAAACACCACCATATATTTT.

V is TRBV7-9 and J is TRBJ2-1, with TRBD2 matching over 13 bases. Germline V gene data show CDR1 as SEHNR and CDR2 as FQNEAQ (reference sequence). This CDR3 has 16 residues. Trimming took 5 bases from V and 8 from J; bases not matched to a gene: 9. The CDR3 here is CASSPAGLAGVDEQFF. The CDR3 bases are TGTGCCAGCAGCCCCGCCGGACTAGCGGGAGTAGATGAGCAGTTCTTC.

Concerning this clone itself: Other nucleotide sequences in the sample specify the same CDR3. The chain employs TRBV27 and TRBJ2-1, with D possibly being TRBD2 (6 bases). Trimming stripped 2 bases from V and 3 bases from J, with 8 bases between. This CDR3 has 14 residues. Germline loops: CDR1 MNHEY, CDR2 SMNVEV (reference sequence). The CDR3 loop reads CASSLGGNYNEQFF. The CDR3 DNA is TGTGCCAGCAGTTTAGGGGGGAACTACAATGAGCAGTTCTTC.

The rearrangement uses TRBV2 and TRBJ2-5, with TRBD1 matching over 11 bases. CDR1 is SNHLY, CDR2 FYNNEI, per germline. With 7 bases clipped from V and 5 bases from J, the junction kept 6 bases outside the gene matches. The CDR3 is made up of 14 amino acids. In DNA form, the CDR3 reads TGTGCCAGCACCCCGGACAGGGGGCATGAGACCCAGTACTTC. As protein: CASTPDRGHETQYF.

This chain joins TRBV27 and TRBJ2-1; 8 positions agree with TRBD1. V shed 6 bases and J 6 bases; nucleotides not matched to a gene: 13. The CDR3 has 16 residues. CDR1 is MNHEY and CDR2 is SMNVEV in the germline V gene (reference sequence). This CDR3 reads CASRTPDRGFVNEQFF. The CDR3 nucleotides are TGTGCCAGCAGAACCCCAGACAGGGGTTTTGTCAATGAGCAGTTCTTC.

The CDR3 DNA follows: TGTGCCAGCAGTTACTCCGCGGGAGAAGTCACCGGGGAGCTGTTTTTT. Protein sequence: CASSYSAGEVTGELFF. The chain has TRBV6-5 and TRBJ2-2, with TRBD2 matching 7 bases. The CDR3 contains 16 residues. Germline V CDR1 and CDR2: MNHEY, SVGAGI. V lost 0 bases to trimming and J lost 4 bases; unmatched junction nucleotides: 5.

The chain has TRBV5-7 and TRBJ1-1; D is undetermined. TRBV5-7 falls under the ORF class, with uncertain function. V lost 1 base and J lost 2, with 6 bases in between. CDR3 length: 13 amino acids. CDR3 loop: CASSLKCNTEAFF. CDR3 bases: TGTGCCAGCAGCTTGAAGTGTAACACTGAAGCTTTCTTT.

On this clone itself: At one end, the junction sequence differs from germline, possibly due to a read error. Additional DNA sequences in this sample encode the identical CDR3. The chain recombines TRBV27 with TRBJ1-2, with D perhaps TRBD1 (6 bases). CDR3 length: 14 amino acids. Germline V gives CDR1 MNHEY, CDR2 SMNVEV (reference sequence). The CDR3 bases are TGCGCCAGCAGTCCCCTGGGAGGGGGTTATGGCTACACCTTC. It encodes CASSPLGGGYGYTF.

The chain combines TRBV4-3 with TRBJ1-4; D call uncertain. CDR1 LGHNA and CDR2 YSLEER come from the germline V gene. V was cut by 0 bases and J by 5 bases, with 7 bases left in between. The CDR3 totals 14 residues. The CDR3 region is CASSQDTLNEKLFF. Here the CDR3 DNA reads TGCGCCAGCAGCCAAGATACCCTGAATGAAAAACTGTTTTTT.

A few counts support this clone. The rearrangement uses TRBV11-2 and TRBJ1-1; D call uncertain. V dropped 4 bases and J dropped 0 bases, with 18 bases sitting between them. Per germline, CDR1 SGHAT and CDR2 FQNNGV. There are 17 residues in the CDR3. CDR3 region: CASSSLVLTGMNTEAFF. CDR3 in DNA: TGTGCCAGCAGCTCTCTCGTTTTGACGGGGATGAACACTGAAGCTTTCTTT.

This sequence joins TRBV7-9 and TRBJ2-3; D unclear. The CDR3 is 15 amino acids. V lost 3 bases, J lost 3 bases, and 13 bases lay in between. Germline V gives CDR1 SEHNR, CDR2 FQNEAQ (reference sequence). The CDR3 bases are TGTGCCAGCAGCTTCTTTCTGGAGTTAACAGATACGCAGTATTTT. Protein product: CASSFFLELTDTQYF.

This chain joins TRBV2 and TRBJ1-1; 12 nucleotides align to TRBD1. CDR1 and CDR2 (germline): SNHLY, FYNNEI. This CDR3 contains 16 residues. V shed 6 bases and J 5 bases; nucleotides not matched to a gene: 10. This CDR3 reads CASSAPGQGARTEAFF. Here the CDR3 DNA reads TGTGCCAGCAGCGCCCCGGGACAGGGGGCGAGGACTGAAGCTTTCTTT.

The genes are TRBV11-2 and TRBJ2-1; 11 nucleotides match TRBD2. The trim removed 2 bases at V and 8 bases at J, leaving 5 bases unmatched. The CDR3 totals 15 residues. Germline CDR1 and CDR2: SGHAT and FQNNGV. The CDR3 sequence: CASSLLASGRHEQFF. CDR3 DNA: TGTGCCAGCAGCTTATTAGCTAGCGGGAGGCATGAGCAGTTCTTC.

This clone occurred a few times. The chain combines TRBV27 with TRBJ1-5; D not resolved. V was clipped by 0 bases and J by 3 bases, with 6 bases between them. CDR1 and CDR2 (germline): MNHEY, SMNVEV (reference sequence). This CDR3 is 14 amino acids long. The CDR3 loop reads CASSLSGNNQPQHF. The CDR3 nucleotides are TGTGCCAGCAGTTTATCAGGGAACAATCAGCCCCAGCATTTT.

DNA for the CDR3: TGTGCCAGCAGCGATGGGGGTTCCCCGACCCAGTACTTC. Translation gives CASSDGGSPTQYF. The chain employs TRBV11-2 and TRBJ2-5, with D perhaps TRBD1 or TRBD2 (5 bases each). This CDR3 has 13 residues. Trimming left V 5 bases short and J 7 bases short, with 14 bases between. Germline V gives CDR1 SGHAT, CDR2 FQNNGV.

The chain is built from TRBV2 and TRBJ2-5, with a weak D call TRBD1 (5 bases). The assigned J gene may be wrong: the sequence end matches TRBJ2-7 better. The CDR3 consists of 15 residues. Germline values: CDR1 SNHLY, CDR2 FYNNEI. The CDR3 DNA reads as TGTGCCAGCAGTGATAGTGAGGAAGGGGCCTACGAGCAGTACTTC. This gives the protein CASSDSEEGAYEQYF.

The genes are TRBV5-1 and TRBJ2-2; the D call may be TRBD1 or TRBD2 (5 bases each). The V and J ends lost 4 bases and 6 bases respectively, with 16 bases between them. In germline, CDR1 is SGHRS, CDR2 YFSETQ. CDR3 length: 15 amino acids. In DNA, the CDR3 is TGCGCCAGCAGCGGGACGGCAAGGGCCGCCGGGGAGCTGTTTTTT. It yields the protein CASSGTARAAGELFF.

The J gene is TRBJ1-3, the V gene TRBV27; perhaps TRBD1 as D (5 bases). The CDR3 length is 13 residues. Between the trimmed V and J ends, which lost 7 bases and 4 bases, there was a span of 11 bases. Germline CDR1 reads MNHEY; CDR2 reads SMNVEV (reference sequence). CDR3 bases: TGTGCCAGCACCTTGGGACCGGGAAACACCATATATTTT. Amino acids: CASTLGPGNTIYF.